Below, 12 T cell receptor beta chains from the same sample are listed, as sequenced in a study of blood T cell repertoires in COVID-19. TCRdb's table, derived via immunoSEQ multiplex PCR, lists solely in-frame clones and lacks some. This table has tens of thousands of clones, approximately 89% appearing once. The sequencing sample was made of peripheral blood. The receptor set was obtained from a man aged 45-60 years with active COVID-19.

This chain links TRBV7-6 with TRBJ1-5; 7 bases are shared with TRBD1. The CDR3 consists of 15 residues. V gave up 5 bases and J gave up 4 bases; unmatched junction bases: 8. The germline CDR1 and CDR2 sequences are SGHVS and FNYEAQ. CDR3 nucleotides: TGTGCCAGCAGCCCAGGGGGGACTCCTAATCAGCCCCAGCATTTT. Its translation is CASSPGGTPNQPQHF.

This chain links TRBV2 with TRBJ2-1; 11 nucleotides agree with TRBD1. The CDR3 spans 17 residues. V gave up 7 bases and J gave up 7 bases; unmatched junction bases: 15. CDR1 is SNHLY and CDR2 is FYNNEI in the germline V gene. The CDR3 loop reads CASNTAPGQGGGNEQFF. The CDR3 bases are TGTGCCAGCAATACTGCACCGGGACAGGGGGGAGGGAATGAGCAGTTCTTC.

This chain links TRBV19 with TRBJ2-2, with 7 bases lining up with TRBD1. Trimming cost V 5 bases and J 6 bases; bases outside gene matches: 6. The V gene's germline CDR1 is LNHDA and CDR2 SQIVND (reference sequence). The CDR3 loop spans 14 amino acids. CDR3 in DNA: TGTGCCAGTAGTTCACAGGGGAAGCCCGGGGAGCTGTTTTTT. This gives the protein CASSSQGKPGELFF.

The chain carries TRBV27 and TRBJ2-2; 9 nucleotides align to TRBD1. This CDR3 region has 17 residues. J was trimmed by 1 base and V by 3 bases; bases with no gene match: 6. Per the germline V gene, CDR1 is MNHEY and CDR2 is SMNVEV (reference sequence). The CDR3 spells CASSFRHRGQNTGELFF. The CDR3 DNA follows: TGTGCCAGCAGTTTTCGTCACAGGGGGCAGAACACCGGGGAGCTGTTTTTT.

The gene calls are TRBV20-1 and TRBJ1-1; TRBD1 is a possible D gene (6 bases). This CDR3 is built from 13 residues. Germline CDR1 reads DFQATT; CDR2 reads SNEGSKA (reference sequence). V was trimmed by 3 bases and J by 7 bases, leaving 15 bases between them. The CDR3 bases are TGCAGTGCTAGTGAAAACAGGGTCGGTGAAGCTTTCTTT. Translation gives CSASENRVGEAFF.

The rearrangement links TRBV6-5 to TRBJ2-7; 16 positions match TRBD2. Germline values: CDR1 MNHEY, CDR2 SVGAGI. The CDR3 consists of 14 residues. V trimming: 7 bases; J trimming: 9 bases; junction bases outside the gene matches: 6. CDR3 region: CASTPGLAGGRQYF. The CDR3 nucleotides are TGTGCCAGCACCCCGGGACTAGCGGGAGGGAGGCAGTACTTC.

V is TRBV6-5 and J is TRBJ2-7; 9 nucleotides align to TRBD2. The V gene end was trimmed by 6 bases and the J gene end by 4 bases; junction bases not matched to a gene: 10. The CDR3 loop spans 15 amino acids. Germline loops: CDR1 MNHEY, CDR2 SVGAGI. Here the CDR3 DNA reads TGTGCCAGCAGACGTAAGCGGGAGGCTGTGTACGAGCAGTACTTC. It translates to CASRRKREAVYEQYF.

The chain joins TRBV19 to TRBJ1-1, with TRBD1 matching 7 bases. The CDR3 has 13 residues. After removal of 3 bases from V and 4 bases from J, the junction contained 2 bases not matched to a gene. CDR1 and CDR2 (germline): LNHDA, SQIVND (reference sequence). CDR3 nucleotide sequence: TGTGCCAGTAGTATCGACAGGGTCACTGAAGCTTTCTTT. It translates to CASSIDRVTEAFF.

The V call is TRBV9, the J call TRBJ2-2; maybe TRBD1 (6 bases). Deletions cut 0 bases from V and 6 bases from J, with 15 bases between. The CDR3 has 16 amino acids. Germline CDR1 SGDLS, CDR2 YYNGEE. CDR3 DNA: TGTGCCAGCAGCGTAGATCTTACAGGGTGGTCCGGGGAGCTGTTTTTT. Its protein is CASSVDLTGWSGELFF.

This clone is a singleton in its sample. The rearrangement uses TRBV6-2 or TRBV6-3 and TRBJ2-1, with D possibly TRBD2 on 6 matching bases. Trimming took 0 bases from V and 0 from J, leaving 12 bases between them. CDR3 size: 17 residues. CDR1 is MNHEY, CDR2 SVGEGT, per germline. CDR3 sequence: CASSYSAGFSSYNEQFF. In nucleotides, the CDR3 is TGTGCCAGCAGTTACTCGGCGGGGTTCAGCTCCTACAATGAGCAGTTCTTC.

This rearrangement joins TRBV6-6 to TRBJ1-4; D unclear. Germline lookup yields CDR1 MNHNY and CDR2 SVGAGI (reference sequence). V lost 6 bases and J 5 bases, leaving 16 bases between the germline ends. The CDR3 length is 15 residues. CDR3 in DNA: TGTGCCAGCAGGGAGGGATACTCGGAGAATGAAAAACTGTTTTTT. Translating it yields CASREGYSENEKLFF.

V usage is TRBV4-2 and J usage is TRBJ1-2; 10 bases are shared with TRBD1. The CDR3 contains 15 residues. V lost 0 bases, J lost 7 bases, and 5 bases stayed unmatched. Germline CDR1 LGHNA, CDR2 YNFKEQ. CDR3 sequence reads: CASSQDWGTGVGYTF. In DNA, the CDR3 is TGTGCCAGCAGCCAAGATTGGGGGACAGGGGTTGGCTACACCTTC.